These T cell receptor beta chains were read from a single sample in a study of sequential checkpoint blockade in melanoma. Libraries were prepared by immunoSEQ multiplex PCR; TCRdb keeps only in-frame clonotypes and omits some of them. The sample carries 5,000 to 6,500 clones, more than 25% recorded once. Sequencing was performed on tumor tissue (inferred from file names), taken from a patient given nivolumab and ipilimumab in sequence. Receptor source: a human donor with melanoma. The CDR3 runs from the conserved cysteine through the conserved F or W. The order of the fields is D gene, clone size, V gene, J gene, CDR3 protein, CDR3 DNA. D genes are given only for firm matches. Size is omitted from some rows. Given values are once, few, many or a class for expanded clones.

TRBD1,.,TRBV19,TRBJ1-2,CASSTWAGQEDRGGYGYTF,TGTGCCAGTAGTACGTGGGCTGGACAGGAAGATCGAGGAGGGTATGGCTACACCTTC
TRBD2,many,TRBV11-1,TRBJ2-5,CASSWTGTSGEGVTQYF,TGTGCCAGCAGCTGGACCGGGACTAGCGGGGAAGGCGTGACCCAGTACTTC
.,.,TRBV6-9,TRBJ2-7,CASSGGYEQYF,TGTGCCAGCAGCGGTGGTTACGAGCAGTACTTC
TRBD1,few,TRBV11-3,TRBJ2-4,CASSFGQGSSKNIQYF,TGTGCCAGCAGTTTTGGACAGGGGAGTTCCAAAAACATTCAGTACTTC
.,many,TRBV7-1,TRBJ1-1,CATSIGPNTEAFF,TGTGCCACCTCGATCGGACCGAACACTGAAGCTTTCTTT
.,few,TRBV6-8,TRBJ2-2,CASSRVDRKVGELFF,TGTGCCAGCAGCCGAGTCGACCGAAAGGTCGGGGAGCTGTTTTTT
.,.,TRBV1,TRBJ2-1,CASSQVRGYNEQFF,TGCGCCAGCAGCCAAGTCCGGGGATACAATGAGCAGTTCTTC
.,.,TRBV5-1,TRBJ1-2,CASSLTGVNYGYTF,TGCGCCAGCAGCTTGACGGGGGTGAACTATGGCTACACCTTC
TRBD1,few,TRBV6-8,TRBJ2-7,CASSYSGFGTGVGYEQYF,TGTGCCAGCAGTTACTCTGGGTTCGGGACAGGGGTCGGCTACGAGCAGTACTTC
.,few,TRBV9,TRBJ2-7,CASTVDYSNEQYF,TGTGCCAGCACTGTGGACTATAGTAACGAGCAGTACTTC
TRBD2,.,TRBV29-1,TRBJ2-5,CSAGLAGAGETQYF,TGCAGCGCTGGACTAGCGGGAGCTGGAGAGACCCAGTACTTC
.,few,TRBV11-3,TRBJ2-5,CASSLDQPGVGTQYF,TGTGCCAGCAGCTTGGATCAGCCAGGGGTGGGGACCCAGTACTTC
.,few,TRBV2,TRBJ2-3,CASSGYRSTDTQYF,TGTGCCAGCAGTGGTTACAGGAGCACAGATACGCAGTATTTT
.,few,TRBV11-3,TRBJ2-3,CASSPNPGSGDTQYF,TGTGCCAGCAGCCCCAACCCAGGGAGTGGGGATACGCAGTATTTT
.,many,TRBV11-3,TRBJ2-7,CASSLVELSYEQYF,TGTGCCAGCAGCTTAGTGGAACTATCCTACGAGCAGTACTTC
TRBD1,.,TRBV14,TRBJ2-3,CASSRGTGADTQYF,TGTGCCAGCAGCCGAGGGACAGGGGCAGATACGCAGTATTTT
.,.,TRBV27,TRBJ2-7,CASSFSGPPPYEQYF,TGTGCCAGCAGTTTCTCCGGGCCTCCTCCCTACGAGCAGTACTTC
TRBD2,.,TRBV15,TRBJ2-3,CATSRGTSGTDTQYF,TGTGCCACCAGCAGAGGGACTAGCGGCACAGATACGCAGTATTTT
.,few,TRBV30,TRBJ2-7,CAWSEGHGVEQYF,TGTGCCTGGAGTGAAGGGCATGGGGTCGAGCAGTACTTC
TRBD2,.,TRBV11-3,TRBJ2-5,CASSLDTTGLAVEEETQYF,TGTGCCAGCAGCCTTGACACAACCGGACTAGCGGTAGAAGAGGAGACCCAGTACTTC
.,medium-sized,TRBV9,TRBJ2-5,CASSGAESQETQYF,TGTGCCAGCAGCGGGGCGGAGTCCCAAGAGACCCAGTACTTC
.,many,TRBV9,TRBJ1-1,CASSLEKGLSTEAFF,TGTGCCAGCAGCTTAGAAAAGGGCTTGAGCACTGAAGCTTTCTTT
.,.,TRBV5-1,TRBJ2-2,CASSGGRNTGELFF,TGCGCCAGCAGCGGCGGACGGAACACCGGGGAGCTGTTTTTT
TRBD2,.,TRBV11-3,TRBJ2-4,CASSAAGGRAVAKNIQYF,TGTGCCAGCAGCGCCGCCGGCGGGAGGGCTGTCGCCAAAAACATTCAGTACTTC
TRBD2,few,TRBV10-3,TRBJ2-3,CAISEARGGADTQYF,TGTGCCATCAGTGAGGCACGCGGGGGTGCAGATACGCAGTATTTT
TRBD2,many,TRBV6-8,TRBJ2-5,CAISLTSGSAQETQYF,TGTGCCATCAGTCTGACTAGCGGGAGCGCCCAAGAGACCCAGTACTTC
.,few,TRBV15,TRBJ2-4,CATSRDPTVWVAKNIQYF,TGTGCCACCAGCAGAGACCCAACCGTGTGGGTGGCCAAAAACATTCAGTACTTC
.,few,TRBV7-6,TRBJ2-1,CASSFPPQDNEQFF,TGTGCCAGCAGCTTCCCTCCACAGGACAATGAGCAGTTCTTC
TRBD1,.,TRBV19,TRBJ2-2,CASSIGTVNTGELFF,TGTGCCAGTAGTATCGGGACAGTTAACACCGGGGAGCTGTTTTTT
TRBD1,many,TRBV6-8,TRBJ1-2,CASRPAPGQGSNNYNYGYTF,TGTGCCAGCAGGCCCGCCCCGGGACAGGGGTCGAACAACTATAACTATGGCTACACCTTC
.,.,TRBV12-5,TRBJ1-6,CASTLSDSPLHF,TGTGCTAGTACCTTGTCGGATTCACCCCTCCACTTT
.,.,TRBV9,TRBJ2-3,CASSVSQEPTDTQYF,TGTGCCAGCAGCGTAAGCCAGGAACCCACAGATACGCAGTATTTT
.,many,TRBV11-3,TRBJ2-5,CASSLTGMQETQYF,TGTGCCAGCAGCTTGACGGGTATGCAAGAGACCCAGTACTTC
.,.,TRBV18,TRBJ1-1,CASSSVEGTEAFF,TGTGCCAGCTCATCCGTGGAGGGCACTGAAGCTTTCTTT
TRBD1,.,TRBV9,TRBJ1-1,CASSRQGVGSTEAFF,TGTGCCAGCAGCAGACAGGGGGTGGGAAGTACTGAAGCTTTCTTT
TRBD1,once,TRBV5-1,TRBJ1-1,CASSQGQANTEAFF,TGCGCCAGCAGCCAGGGACAGGCTAACACTGAAGCTTTCTTT
.,.,TRBV6-8,TRBJ2-7,CASSYSKTHEQYF,TGTGCCAGCAGTTACTCGAAAACTCACGAGCAGTACTTC
.,.,TRBV28,TRBJ1-5,CASTTRGGLNQPQHF,TGTGCCAGCACCACACGGGGGGGCCTCAATCAGCCCCAGCATTTT
.,.,TRBV29-1,TRBJ1-1,CSVDLGVGNTEAFF,TGCAGCGTTGATTTGGGGGTGGGGAACACTGAAGCTTTCTTT
TRBD1,few,TRBV28,TRBJ1-5,CASSLDRGEQPQHF,TGTGCCAGCAGTTTAGACAGGGGCGAACAGCCCCAGCATTTT
.,once,TRBV18,TRBJ2-7,CASSPPIGDSYEQYF,TGTGCCAGCTCACCACCGATAGGGGACTCCTACGAGCAGTACTTC
TRBD1,few,TRBV6-8,TRBJ2-2,CASSRTGGTGGELFF,TGTGCCAGCAGTCGAACAGGGGGCACGGGCGGGGAGCTGTTTTTT
TRBD1,.,TRBV5-1,TRBJ1-1,CASQGEAQNTEAFF,TGCGCCAGCCAGGGGGAAGCACAGAACACTGAAGCTTTCTTT
.,few,TRBV19,TRBJ2-7,CASSARSYEQYF,TGTGCCAGTAGTGCCAGGTCCTACGAGCAGTACTTC
TRBD2,.,TRBV5-1,TRBJ2-3,CASSLGLAADTQYF,TGCGCCAGCAGCCTAGGACTAGCTGCAGATACGCAGTATTTT
.,few,TRBV19,TRBJ1-4,CASTEFNGEKLFF,TGTGCCAGTACCGAATTCAATGGTGAAAAACTGTTTTTT
TRBD1,many,TRBV11-3,TRBJ1-4,CASSISRTGRGEKLFF,TGTGCCAGCAGCATCAGCCGGACAGGGAGAGGTGAAAAACTGTTTTTT